The entry that follows covers one TCR beta chain sequence. One end of the junction fails to match germline, which may point to a read error. Additional DNA sequences in this sample encode the identical CDR3. This specimen comes from a study of glioma-infiltrating T cells after dendritic cell vaccination. The sample's time point: after dendritic cell vaccination, including at tumor progression/relapse. This table comes from immunoSEQ multiplex PCR, and its TCRdb copy is limited to in-frame clones, with some not included. This sample has 60,000 or so clones, with more than 75% found just once. This specimen consisted of blood, obtained after dendritic cell vaccination. The TCR comes from a human donor with glioblastoma.

The chain's CDR3 is CASSEINSPLHF. CDR3 nucleotide sequence: TGTGCCAGCAGCGAAATAAATTCCCCCCTCCACTTT. The rearrangement uses TRBV9 and TRBJ1-6; no reliable D call. Germline lookup yields CDR1 SGDLS and CDR2 YYNGEE. CDR3 length: 12 amino acids.